The entry below gives a single TCR beta chain sequence along with its context. Trimming removed 2 bases from V and 3 bases from J; junction bases left unmatched: 2. The CDR3 loop spans 14 amino acids. The germline CDR1 and CDR2 sequences are MNHEY and SMNVEV (reference sequence). The sample is drawn from a study of T-cell memory formation after mild COVID-19. 5'RACE primed at constant segments yielded TCR alpha and TCR beta cDNA libraries bearing sample barcodes and UMIs. Using its own MiXCR run on the 5' RACE reads, TCRdb lists one record per CDR3 protein. This repertoire shows 190,000 or so distinct CDR3 sequences, 20% to 25% found once; its top ten account for approximately 22%.

This receptor was obtained from an adult woman who had mild COVID-19 (a few samples of this study predate the infection). Cell type and time point are not known. The V and J genes are TRBV27 and TRBJ2-7; 9 bases agree with TRBD2. Sequenced: PBMCs or a T cell subset sorted from them (not recorded which). The CDR3 spells CASSLLAGRYEQYF. As DNA, the CDR3 is TGTGCCAGCAGTTTACTAGCGGGACGCTACGAGCAGTACTTC.